This is a list of T cell receptor beta chains from one sample in a study of control samples from healthy donors and cancer patients. Assay used: immunoSEQ multiplex PCR; TCRdb lists only in-frame clones, some missing. The sample has roughly 130,000 clones; about 93% are singletons. The sequenced sample was PBMCs. The receptors here all came from a man aged 55-75 years with colorectal cancer. CDR3s include the opening cysteine and the closing phenylalanine or tryptophan. The D gene is left open where the match is weak. Some rows mark clone size as missing; the rest say once, few, many or name a class of expanded clone.

size: NA
V: TRBV25-1
D: NA
J: TRBJ2-3
CDR3: CASSEIDHTDTQYF
DNA: TGTGCCAGCAGTGAAATTGACCACACAGATACGCAGTATTTT

size: NA
V: TRBV25-1
D: TRBD1
J: TRBJ2-7
CDR3: CASSERMDRGISYEQYF
DNA: TGTGCCAGCAGTGAACGGATGGACAGGGGGATCTCCTACGAGCAGTACTTC

size: NA
V: TRBV19
D: NA
J: TRBJ1-4
CDR3: CASSMSGGLGKLFF
DNA: TGTGCCAGTAGTATGTCGGGCGGACTGGGAAAACTGTTTTTT

size: NA
V: TRBV7-8
D: TRBD2
J: TRBJ2-2
CDR3: CASSRGTSGGHGELFF
DNA: TGTGCCAGCAGCCGAGGGACTAGCGGGGGACACGGGGAGCTGTTTTTT

size: NA
V: TRBV5-6
D: NA
J: TRBJ1-2
CDR3: CASSLSGAGRRGYTF
DNA: TGTGCCAGCAGCTTATCGGGCGCCGGCCGCCGGGGCTACACCTTC

size: NA
V: TRBV4-1
D: NA
J: TRBJ2-7
CDR3: CASSQERAGYEQYF
DNA: TGCGCCAGCAGCCAAGAACGGGCAGGGTACGAGCAGTACTTC

size: NA
V: TRBV30
D: TRBD1
J: TRBJ2-6
CDR3: CAWSVKGALGANVLTF
DNA: TGTGCCTGGAGTGTAAAGGGGGCGCTGGGGGCCAACGTCCTGACTTTC

size: NA
V: TRBV12-3/TRBV12-4
D: NA
J: TRBJ2-1
CDR3: CASSLGGNEQFF
DNA: TGTGCCAGCAGTTTGGGAGGCAATGAGCAGTTCTTC

size: NA
V: TRBV2
D: NA
J: TRBJ1-4
CDR3: CASRREGEKLFF
DNA: TGTGCCAGCAGACGAGAAGGTGAAAAACTGTTTTTT

size: NA
V: TRBV14
D: NA
J: TRBJ1-3
CDR3: CASSQVRNTIYF
DNA: TGTGCCAGCAGCCAAGTGAGAAACACCATATATTTT

size: NA
V: TRBV12-3/TRBV12-4
D: NA
J: TRBJ1-1
CDR3: CASSGAGGAFF
DNA: TGTGCCAGCAGTGGAGCGGGGGGAGCTTTCTTT

size: NA
V: TRBV30
D: NA
J: TRBJ1-2
CDR3: CAWSDGGNYGYTF
DNA: TGTGCCTGGAGCGACGGGGGAAACTATGGCTACACCTTC

size: NA
V: TRBV3-1/TRBV3-2
D: NA
J: TRBJ1-3
CDR3: CASSQAVVAPTGNTIYF
DNA: TGTGCCAGCAGCCAAGCTGTTGTGGCTCCGACTGGAAACACCATATATTTT

size: NA
V: TRBV7-9
D: TRBD1
J: TRBJ2-5
CDR3: CASSLVQGVETQYF
DNA: TGTGCCAGCAGCTTAGTTCAGGGGGTTGAGACCCAGTACTTC

size: NA
V: TRBV5-6
D: TRBD1
J: TRBJ1-4
CDR3: CASSTGLHEKLFF
DNA: TGTGCCAGCTCGACAGGGCTCCATGAAAAACTGTTTTTT

size: few
V: TRBV10-1
D: NA
J: TRBJ2-7
CDR3: CASEGRESSYEQYF
DNA: TGCGCCAGCGAGGGACGGGAGAGCTCCTACGAGCAGTACTTC

size: NA
V: TRBV5-4
D: NA
J: TRBJ2-5
CDR3: CASSLARGTQETQYF
DNA: TGTGCCAGCAGCTTGGCCCGGGGAACTCAAGAGACCCAGTACTTC

size: NA
V: TRBV5-1
D: NA
J: TRBJ1-2
CDR3: CASSSYTPTDYYGYTF
DNA: TGCGCCAGCAGCTCCTATACTCCGACAGATTACTATGGCTACACCTTC

size: NA
V: TRBV25-1
D: NA
J: TRBJ1-1
CDR3: CASSAYMNTEAFF
DNA: TGTGCCAGCAGTGCTTACATGAACACTGAAGCTTTCTTT

size: NA
V: TRBV30
D: NA
J: TRBJ1-5
CDR3: CAWSGREGPTQPQHF
DNA: TGTGCCTGGAGCGGGAGGGAGGGGCCGACCCAGCCCCAGCATTTT

size: NA
V: TRBV7-2
D: NA
J: TRBJ1-3
CDR3: CASSSQVPFSGNTIYF
DNA: TGTGCCAGCAGCTCACAGGTACCCTTCTCTGGAAACACCATATATTTT

size: NA
V: TRBV29-1
D: NA
J: TRBJ2-5
CDR3: CSVGEETQYF
DNA: TGCAGCGTGGGGGAGGAGACCCAGTACTTC

size: NA
V: TRBV28
D: TRBD1
J: TRBJ1-4
CDR3: CASSSQGATNEKLFF
DNA: TGTGCCAGCAGTTCCCAGGGGGCTACTAATGAAAAACTGTTTTTT

size: NA
V: TRBV24-1
D: NA
J: TRBJ2-2
CDR3: CATSVFGKDGTGELFF
DNA: TGTGCCACCAGTGTATTCGGGAAGGATGGCACCGGGGAGCTGTTTTTT

size: once
V: TRBV18
D: NA
J: TRBJ2-3
CDR3: CASSPPVRDTQYF
DNA: TGTGCCAGCTCACCACCGGTACGAGATACGCAGTATTTT

size: NA
V: TRBV30
D: TRBD1
J: TRBJ1-2
CDR3: CAWRSTGENYGYTF
DNA: TGTGCCTGGAGATCGACAGGGGAAAACTATGGCTACACCTTC